What follows are 22 T cell receptor beta chains derived from one specimen sequenced in a study of CD8+CD57+ T cells in acquired aplastic anemia. CD8+CD57+ cell expansion, shown by flow cytometry, had occurred in the patients selected for sequencing. Both TCR beta VDJ combination and CDR3 sequence profiling were carried out. Genomic DNA was the template for this profiling. Each CDR3 protein is one row after TCRdb ran MiXCR on the reads. This sample has 95,000 to 150,000 distinct CDR3 sequences; about 40% occur once, and the top ten carry about 2.4%. Material: sorted CD4+, CD8+, or CD8+CD57+ T cells (not recorded which) from PBMCs. Every receptor here comes from a human donor with aplastic anemia.

With regard to this clonotype: An end of the junction differs from the germline gene, which may be a read error. V and J are TRBV19 and TRBJ1-2; D call uncertain. CDR3 length equals 8 residues. Germline values: CDR1 LNHDA, CDR2 SQIVND (reference sequence). In DNA form, the CDR3 reads TGTGCCAGTAATGGCAACACCTTC. Encoded protein: CASNGNTF.

The chain uses TRBV18 and TRBJ2-3; D is perhaps TRBD2 (5 bases). From germline, CDR1 is KGHSH and CDR2 LQKENI. Trimming pared 0 bases from V and 3 bases from J, leaving 10 bases between. This CDR3 spans 15 amino acids. The DNA for the CDR3 is TGTGCCAGCTCACCACCCGGGCTAGCAACAGATACGCAGTATTTT. This codes for CASSPPGLATDTQYF.

This chain links TRBV25-1 with TRBJ2-1; possible D gene TRBD1, 6 bases. The CDR3 extends over 14 amino acids. Looked up from germline, CDR1 is MGHDK and CDR2 is SYGVNS. V lost 8 bases and J lost 3, with 14 bases in between. CDR3 region: CASDLQGDYNEQFF. The CDR3 nucleotides are TGTGCCAGCGACCTACAGGGCGACTACAATGAGCAGTTCTTC.

This clonotype was detected many times. This rearrangement joins TRBV12-3 or TRBV12-4 to TRBJ2-7; tentative D call: TRBD1 (5 bases). The CDR3 has 14 amino acids. V dropped 8 bases and J dropped 2 bases, with 16 bases sitting between them. In DNA, the CDR3 is TGTGCCAGCTCCTCAGGGCAGCTAACCTACGAGCAGTACTTC. Protein: CASSSGQLTYEQYF.

The chain links TRBV9 to TRBJ2-3; D is perhaps TRBD2 (5 bases). CDR3 length: 15 amino acids. V was shortened by 4 bases and J by 2 bases, with 14 bases between the two germline ends. Germline CDR1 is SGDLS and CDR2 is YYNGEE. Written as DNA, the CDR3 is TGTGCCAGCAGCAAAAACGGGATAATCACAGATACGCAGTATTTT. It yields the protein CASSKNGIITDTQYF. The full variable domain, with the rest looked up from reference TRBV9 and TRBJ2-3, is DSGVTQTPKHLITATGQRVTLRCSPRSGDLSVYWYQQSLDQGLQFLIQYYNGEERAKGNILERFSAQQFPDLHSELNLSSLELGDSALYFCASSKNGIITDTQYFGPGTRLTVL.

The chain links TRBV15 to TRBJ2-7; 7 positions agree with TRBD1. V shed 4 bases, J shed 0 bases, and the junction held 6 bases outside the gene matches. This CDR3 is 15 amino acids long. Germline-derived CDR1 and CDR2 are LNHNV and YYDKDF (reference sequence). CDR3 loop: CATSTETGYSYEQYF. CDR3 sequence (DNA): TGTGCCACCAGCACCGAGACAGGGTACTCCTACGAGCAGTACTTC.

This clonotype was seen many times. CDR3 DNA: TGCAGTGCGCGTACCGGGACAGGGGTTAATGAGCAGTACTTC. It encodes CSARTGTGVNEQYF. The chain has TRBV20-1 and TRBJ2-7, with TRBD1 identical over 10 bases. V lost 6 bases to trimming and J lost 7 bases; unmatched junction nucleotides: 12. CDR1 and CDR2 (germline): DFQATT, SNEGSKA (reference sequence). CDR3 length: 14 residues.

The J gene is TRBJ1-5, the V gene TRBV6-1; D is perhaps TRBD1 (5 bases). The ends were cut back, 1 base at V and 3 bases at J, with 10 bases in the middle. There are 15 residues in the CDR3. Looked up from germline, CDR1 is MNHNS and CDR2 is SASEGT. Written as DNA, the CDR3 is TGTGCCAGCAGTGAAGTGCAGGGACTCAATCAGCCCCAGCATTTT. Its protein is CASSEVQGLNQPQHF.

The chain employs TRBV7-8 and TRBJ2-7; the D gene is possibly TRBD1 (6 bases). The germline CDR1 and CDR2 sequences are SGHVS and FQNEAQ. The CDR3 is made up of 13 amino acids. The CDR3 sequence: CTSSHTGLAEQYV. The CDR3 nucleotides are TGTACCAGCAGCCACACAGGGTTGGCCGAGCAGTACGTC.

This clonotype was observed at least ten times. The chain is built from TRBV9 and TRBJ2-1; unclear D gene. Germline CDR1 SGDLS, CDR2 YYNGEE. The CDR3 is made up of 16 amino acids. V was trimmed by 0 bases and J by 3 bases, leaving 13 bases between them. The CDR3 DNA sequence: TGTGCCAGCAGCGTAGAAGGCACCACTCTCTACAATGAGCAGTTCTTC. It yields the protein CASSVEGTTLYNEQFF.

Concerning this clonotype itself: A much larger clone differs by one base, so this may be a read error. J is TRBJ2-7 and V is TRBV11-2, with 7 bases aligning to TRBD1. The CDR3 totals 17 residues. Per the germline V gene, CDR1 is SGHAT and CDR2 is FQNNGV. CDR3 nucleotide sequence: TGTGCCAGCAGCTTAATCGCCGGGGACAGTTACGCCTACGGGCAGTACTTC. Translating gives CASSLIAGDSYAYGQYF.

The chain has TRBV3-1 and TRBJ2-3; D is possibly TRBD1 (6 bases). Germline V CDR1 and CDR2: LGHDT, YNNKEL (reference sequence). V was shortened by 0 bases and J by 4 bases, with 23 bases between the two germline ends. There are 19 residues in the CDR3. CDR3 protein: CASSQDYLIGAGVPDTQYF. The DNA for the CDR3 is TGTGCCAGCAGCCAAGATTACCTGATAGGGGCAGGGGTACCAGATACGCAGTATTTT.

This clonotype was seen at least ten times. V gene TRBV5-4 combines with J gene TRBJ2-3, with D perhaps TRBD2 (5 bases). Germline V gives CDR1 SGHNT, CDR2 YYREEE (reference sequence). Deletions cut 5 bases from V and 4 bases from J, with 20 bases between. The CDR3 runs to 16 residues. The CDR3 coding sequence is TGTGCCAGCAGTTCGTTGGCGAGGGAAGCGGCAGATACGCAGTATTTT. Translated, it gives CASSSLAREAADTQYF.

The V call is TRBV24-1, the J call TRBJ2-3; no clear D. Germline V CDR1 and CDR2: KGHDR, SFDVKD. The ends were cut back, 6 bases at V and 2 bases at J, with 14 bases in the middle. CDR3 size: 15 residues. CDR3 loop: CATSLHGSSTDTQYF. The CDR3 DNA follows: TGTGCCACCAGTCTACACGGCTCATCCACAGATACGCAGTATTTT.

This clonotype was picked up a small number of times. A much larger clone differs from this one at a single base, so this may be a read error. V usage is TRBV19 and J usage is TRBJ1-2, with 10 bases identical to TRBD1. The V gene's germline CDR1 is LNHDA and CDR2 SQIVND (reference sequence). The CDR3 sequence is 17 residues long. CDR3 loop: CASSPGTGDIVNYGYAF. CDR3 sequence (DNA): TGTGCCAGTAGTCCAGGGACAGGGGATATTGTTAACTATGGCTACGCCTTC.

This chain links TRBV20-1 with TRBJ1-2; D is undetermined. Germline CDR1 and CDR2: DFQATT and SNEGSKA (reference sequence). The CDR3 runs 14 residues. Trimming removed 0 bases at V and 4 bases at J, with 12 bases between. The DNA for the CDR3 is TGCAGTGCTAGAGATCCCGTCGACCCCTATGGCTACACCTTC. This gives the protein CSARDPVDPYGYTF.

The chain links TRBV20-1 to TRBJ2-7; 11 bases are a match to TRBD2. Germline-derived CDR1 and CDR2 are DFQATT and SNEGSKA (reference sequence). This CDR3 is 13 amino acids long. The J segment lost 6 bases and the V segment lost 6 bases, leaving 7 bases of the junction unmatched. CDR3: CSAKTSGVSEQYF. The CDR3 nucleotides read TGCAGTGCCAAGACTAGCGGGGTTAGCGAGCAGTACTTC.

The table lists this clonotype with many counts. The rearrangement uses TRBV27 and TRBJ2-7; TRBD1 aligns across 8 bases. Per germline, CDR1 MNHEY and CDR2 SMNVEV (reference sequence). The CDR3 has 13 residues. The ends lost 5 bases at V and 6 bases at J; junction bases unmatched: 6. In DNA form, the CDR3 reads TGTGCCAGCAGTCCCCAGACAGGGGCCGAGCAGTACGTC. This sequence encodes CASSPQTGAEQYV.

At least ten counts were recorded for this clonotype. The V call is TRBV7-9, the J call TRBJ2-1; maybe TRBD2 (6 bases). Trimming took 1 base from V and 14 from J, leaving 9 bases between them. From germline, CDR1 is SEHNR and CDR2 FQNEAQ (reference sequence). CDR3 length: 11 residues. The CDR3 coding sequence is TGTGCCAGCAGCTTAGGGACGGGGGAGTTCTTC. Residues: CASSLGTGEFF.

V gene TRBV19 combines with J gene TRBJ1-1; the match to TRBD1 covers 7 bases. CDR1 is LNHDA, CDR2 SQIVND, per germline (reference sequence). The CDR3 contains 15 residues. The junction had 15 bases not matched to a gene; V was cut back by 9 bases and J by 5 bases. The CDR3 coding sequence is TGTGCCAGAAGGAGCACTCCAGGGGGAGGAACTGAAGCTTTCTTT. Protein: CARRSTPGGGTEAFF.

CDR3 in amino acids: CASSRYTGTGVDYTF. CDR3 coding DNA: TGTGCCAGCAGTCGATACACCGGGACAGGGGTTGACTACACCTTC. The chain combines TRBV27 with TRBJ1-2; 10 bases fit TRBD1. V shed 5 bases and J 10 bases; nucleotides not matched to a gene: 13. The length of the CDR3 is 15 residues. From germline, CDR1 is MNHEY and CDR2 SMNVEV (reference sequence).

This clonotype was detected ten times or more. V usage is TRBV10-3 and J usage is TRBJ2-5; 7 nucleotides align to TRBD2. The V gene's germline CDR1 is ENHRY and CDR2 SYGVKD. The CDR3 sequence is 14 residues long. The J segment lost 2 bases and the V segment lost 8 bases, leaving 8 bases of the junction unmatched. In DNA form, the CDR3 reads TGTGCCATCGCCCTGGGGGGGAGGCAAGAGACCCAGTACTTC. Translated: CAIALGGRQETQYF.